The rows below give T cell receptor beta chains drawn from one sample of a study of T cell repertoires in cytomegalovirus infection. Each CDR3 protein gets one entry after TCRdb re-called the reads with MiXCR. The data hold under 800,000 distinct CDR3 sequences, with 24% observed a single time. Material for sequencing was CD8+ T cells from PBMCs. The receptors stem from a human donor in good health (CMV status not recorded). Some clones in this sample may be carry-over from other donors' samples. Both conserved end residues are part of each CDR3. A D gene is named only where the DNA matches it firmly. The size entry is marked missing in some rows and otherwise reads once, few, many or a size class.

clone size	V gene	J gene	D gene	CDR3 DNA	CDR3 protein
NA	TRBV14	TRBJ2-2	NA	TGTGCCAGCAGCCAGAGGGGGGCCGGTACCGGGGAGCTGTTTTTT	CASSQRGAGTGELFF
NA	TRBV2	TRBJ1-2	NA	TGTGCCAGCAGTGAAGGGGGGCAGGGAGAATGGGGGAACTATGGCTACACCTTC	CASSEGGQGEWGNYGYTF
NA	TRBV7-3	TRBJ2-5	TRBD2	TGTGCCAGCAGAGCGGGGGGCGCAGAGACCCAGTACTTC	CASRAGGAETQYF
NA	TRBV7-9	TRBJ1-2	NA	TGTGCCAGCAGCCGAGGGGGTAGGCAGAAACCTAACTATGGCTACACCTTC	CASSRGGRQKPNYGYTF
NA	TRBV19	TRBJ2-2	TRBD2	TGTGCCAGTAGTCCCGGACTAGCGGGGGAGTCGACCGGGGAGCTGTTTTTT	CASSPGLAGESTGELFF
many	TRBV7-6	TRBJ2-2	NA	TGTGCCAGCAGCCCGCGATCCGCGAACACCGGGGAGCTGTTTTTT	CASSPRSANTGELFF
NA	TRBV9	TRBJ2-3	TRBD2	TGTGCCAGCAGCCCACGGACTAGCGGGGGAGATACGCAGTATTTT	CASSPRTSGGDTQYF
few	TRBV6-2/TRBV6-3	TRBJ2-1	NA	TGTGCCAGCAGTTACTCCCCGGACAGAGTATCCTACAATGAGCAGTTCTTC	CASSYSPDRVSYNEQFF
many	TRBV7-9	TRBJ2-7	NA	TGTGCCAGCAGCGCCCCTCGGGGCAAGGACTACGAGCAGTACTTC	CASSAPRGKDYEQYF
many	TRBV7-3	TRBJ2-1	TRBD1	TGTGCCAGCTCCTACAGGGGCGATGAGCAGTTCTTC	CASSYRGDEQFF
NA	TRBV12-3/TRBV12-4	TRBJ2-7	NA	TGTGCCAGCACCATCGGGGGTGGGGACCCCTACGAGCAGTACTTC	CASTIGGGDPYEQYF
many	TRBV7-6	TRBJ2-2	NA	TGTGCCAGCAGCTGGAGCGGAGGCGGGGAGCTGTTTTTT	CASSWSGGGELFF
NA	TRBV6-6	TRBJ1-2	TRBD1	TGTGCCAGCACCGCGACAGGGGGCGGGAATGGCTACACCTTC	CASTATGGGNGYTF
few	TRBV4-2	TRBJ2-2	TRBD1	TGTGCCAGCAGCCAGGAACAGGGGACCCCACCCGGGGAGCTGTTTTTT	CASSQEQGTPPGELFF
NA	TRBV2	TRBJ1-1	TRBD1	TGTGCCATCTGGACAGGCCAGATTGAAGCTTTCTTT	CAIWTGQIEAFF
NA	TRBV15	TRBJ2-3	NA	TGTGCCACCAGCAGCCCCGAGCCAGATACGCAGTATTTT	CATSSPEPDTQYF
once	TRBV25-1	TRBJ2-3	TRBD2	TGTGTCAGCAGTGAATATAAGGGACTAGCGGGGGTAACAGATACGCAGTATTTT	CVSSEYKGLAGVTDTQYF
NA	TRBV20-1	TRBJ2-7	TRBD1	TGCAGTGCTAGGCCGCCGGGACAGGGGGCAACCTACTCCTACGAGCAGTACTTC	CSARPPGQGATYSYEQYF
NA	TRBV6-6	TRBJ2-1	NA	TGTGCCAGCACTTATCGCCCCGGGACAAGGGGCAATGAGCAGTTCTTC	CASTYRPGTRGNEQFF
few	TRBV7-9	TRBJ2-2	TRBD1	TGTGCCAGCAGCTTATATCCCGGGACAGGGAACACCGGGGAGCTGTTTTTT	CASSLYPGTGNTGELFF
NA	TRBV12-3/TRBV12-4	TRBJ2-1	NA	TGTGCCAGCAGTTTGGGGGGAGGAGGGCAGTTCTTC	CASSLGGGGQFF
few	TRBV5-5	TRBJ1-1	NA	TGTGCCAGCAGCTTGAGTGGGGGGGTGAACACTGAAGCTTTCTTT	CASSLSGGVNTEAFF
NA	TRBV27	TRBJ2-2	NA	TGTGCCAGCAGTACCATAGAGAGGGACACCGGGGAGCTGTTTTTT	CASSTIERDTGELFF
many	TRBV6-2/TRBV6-3	TRBJ2-1	NA	TGTGCCAGCAGTTACTCGATAGAGATTCTTAACAATGAGCAGTTCTTC	CASSYSIEILNNEQFF
many	TRBV27	TRBJ1-5	NA	TGTGCCAGCAGTTTAGGAGGTGACTATAGCAATCAGCCCCAGCATTTT	CASSLGGDYSNQPQHF
NA	TRBV7-4	TRBJ2-7	NA	TGTGCCACCAGGACCGACACCGCTCCCTACGAGCAGTACTTC	CATRTDTAPYEQYF
NA	TRBV29-1	TRBJ1-1	NA	TGCAGCGTTATCGGGGTAAACACTGAAGCTTTCTTT	CSVIGVNTEAFF
NA	TRBV19	TRBJ1-1	NA	TGTGCCAGTAGTATATCAGGGACGGGAACTGAAGCTTTCTTT	CASSISGTGTEAFF
many	TRBV12-3/TRBV12-4	TRBJ2-2	TRBD1	TGTGCCAGCAGCCCGGACAGGGTTAAAACCGGGGAGCTGTTTTTT	CASSPDRVKTGELFF
NA	TRBV7-1	TRBJ2-4	TRBD2	TGTGCCAGCAGCTCACTAGCGGGGGGGCCCACCAAAAACATTCAGTACTTC	CASSSLAGGPTKNIQYF
NA	TRBV27	TRBJ2-1	NA	TGTGCCAGCAGTTGCGGCAGGAGATGCGTGGGGTGGGAGTTCTTC	CASSCGRRCVGWEFF
few	TRBV12-5	TRBJ2-1	TRBD2	TGTGCTAGTGGTTTGGGGGGGACTAGCGGGGCCCCCTCCTACAATGAGCAGTTCTTC	CASGLGGTSGAPSYNEQFF
few	TRBV19	TRBJ1-5	TRBD1	TGTGCCAGTAGTATAGATGGGACAGTACATCAGCCCCAGCATTTT	CASSIDGTVHQPQHF
few	TRBV10-3	TRBJ2-7	NA	TGTGCCATCAGGACCTTTTTGGGGGACAAATCCTACGAGCAGTACTTC	CAIRTFLGDKSYEQYF
few	TRBV20-1	TRBJ1-2	NA	TGCAGCACAAGCGGCTACACCTTC	CSTSGYTF
NA	TRBV12-5	TRBJ2-5	TRBD1	TGTGCTAGTGGTAGCTACAGGGGGCTCGAGACCCAGTACTTC	CASGSYRGLETQYF
NA	TRBV9	TRBJ2-3	NA	TGTGCCAGCAGCGACGGGACTCGCGGGGATACGCAGTATTTT	CASSDGTRGDTQYF